The present T cell receptor beta chain was sequenced within a study of identical twins. TCRdb itself ran the 5' RACE reads through MiXCR, one entry per CDR3 protein. The sample records hundreds of thousands of distinct CDR3 sequences, about 24% being singletons. In its sample, this clonotype was seen a few times. Trimming stripped 0 bases from V and 7 bases from J, with 5 bases between. Germline CDR1 is ENHRY and CDR2 is SYGVKD. The CDR3 is made up of 12 amino acids. The data also belong to a second study, concerning T cells expressing NK-cell markers. From that paper: Seven sequenced donors out of eight were HCMV-seropositive, one seronegative.

The clonotype originates from a woman between 18 and 29 years old in good health. The sample consisted of CD4+ T cells sorted from blood. J is TRBJ2-3 and V is TRBV10-3; unclear D gene. The CDR3 region is CAISESGNTQYF. DNA for the CDR3: TGTGCCATCAGTGAGTCGGGAAATACGCAGTATTTT.